This T cell receptor (beta chain) was retrieved from a study of blood T cell repertoires in COVID-19. As for the study in general: The United States, Italy and Spain supplied acute and convalescent COVID-19 samples.

Clinical history as reported by participants underpinned cohort assignment. Produced via immunoSEQ multiplex PCR; TCRdb's table is partial and in-frame only. The sample lists some 250,000 clones, roughly nine tenths occurring once. With 3 bases removed from V and 0 bases from J, the gap between germline ends came to 14 bases. The CDR3 is 17 residues long. Germline CDR1 is SEHNR and CDR2 is FQNEAQ (reference sequence). The TCR comes from a human donor in a cohort exposed to, infected with or recovered from COVID-19 (not recorded which). The donor label of this sample is uncertain. The sample taken for sequencing was PBMCs or T cells enriched from blood (not recorded which). The genes are TRBV7-9 and TRBJ1-4; D might be TRBD1 (5 bases). CDR3 in amino acids: CASSFAGIGATNEKLFF. The DNA of the CDR3 is TGTGCCAGCAGCTTCGCAGGGATAGGGGCAACTAATGAAAAACTGTTTTTT. Looking up the rest from reference TRBV7-9 and TRBJ1-4 gives the full variable domain: DTGVSQNPRHKITKRGQNVTFRCDPISEHNRLYWYRQTLGQGPEFLTYFQNEAQLEKSRLLSDRFSAERPKGSFSTLEIQRTEQGDSAMYLCASSFAGIGATNEKLFFGSGTQLSVL.